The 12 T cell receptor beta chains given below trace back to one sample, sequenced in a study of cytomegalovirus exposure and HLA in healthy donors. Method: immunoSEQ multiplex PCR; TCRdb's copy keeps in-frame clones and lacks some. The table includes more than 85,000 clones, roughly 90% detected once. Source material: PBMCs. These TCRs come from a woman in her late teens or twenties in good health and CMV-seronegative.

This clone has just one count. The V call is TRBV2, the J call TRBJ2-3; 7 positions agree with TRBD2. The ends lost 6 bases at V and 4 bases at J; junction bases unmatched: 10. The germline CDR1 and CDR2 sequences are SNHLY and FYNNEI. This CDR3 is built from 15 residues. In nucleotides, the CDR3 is TGTGCCAGCAGCCCCGGGGGGTTAGCGCCAGATACGCAGTATTTT. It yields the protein CASSPGGLAPDTQYF.

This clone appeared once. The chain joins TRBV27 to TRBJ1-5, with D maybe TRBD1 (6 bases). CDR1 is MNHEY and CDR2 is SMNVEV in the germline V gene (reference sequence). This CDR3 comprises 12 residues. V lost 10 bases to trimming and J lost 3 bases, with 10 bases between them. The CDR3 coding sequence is TGTGCCACCGGACAGTCCAATCAGCCCCAGCATTTT. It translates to CATGQSNQPQHF.

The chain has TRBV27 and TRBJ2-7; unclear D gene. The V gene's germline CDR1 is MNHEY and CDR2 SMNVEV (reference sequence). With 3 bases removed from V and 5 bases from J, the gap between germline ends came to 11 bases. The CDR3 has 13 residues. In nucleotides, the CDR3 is TGTGCCAGCAGTTTGCGTCGGTATGACGAGCAGTACTTC. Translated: CASSLRRYDEQYF.

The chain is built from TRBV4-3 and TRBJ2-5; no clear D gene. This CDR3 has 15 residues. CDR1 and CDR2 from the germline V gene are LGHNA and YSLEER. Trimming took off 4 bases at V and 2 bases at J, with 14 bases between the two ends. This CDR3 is CASSRYLSPQETQYF. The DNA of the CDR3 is TGCGCCAGCAGCCGTTACTTGTCCCCTCAAGAGACCCAGTACTTC.

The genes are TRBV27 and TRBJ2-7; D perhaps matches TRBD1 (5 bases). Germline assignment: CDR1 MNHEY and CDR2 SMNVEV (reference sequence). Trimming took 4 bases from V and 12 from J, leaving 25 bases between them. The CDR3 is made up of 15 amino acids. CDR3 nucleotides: TGTGCCAGCAGTTCGACAGCCTCGTTCCCCAAGGTTCGGTACTTC. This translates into CASSSTASFPKVRYF.

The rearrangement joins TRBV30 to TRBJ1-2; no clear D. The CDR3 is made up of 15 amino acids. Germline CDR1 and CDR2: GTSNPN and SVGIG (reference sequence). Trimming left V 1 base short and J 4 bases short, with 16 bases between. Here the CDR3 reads CAWSADTHPLYGYTF. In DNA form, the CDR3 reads TGTGCCTGGAGTGCCGACACTCACCCCCTCTATGGCTACACCTTC. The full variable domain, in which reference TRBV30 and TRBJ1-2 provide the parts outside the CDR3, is SQTIHQWPATLVQPVGSPLSLECTVEGTSNPNLYWYRQAAGRGLQLLFYSVGIGQISSEVPQNLSASRPQDRQFILSSKKLLLSDSGFYLCAWSADTHPLYGYTFGSGTRLTVV.

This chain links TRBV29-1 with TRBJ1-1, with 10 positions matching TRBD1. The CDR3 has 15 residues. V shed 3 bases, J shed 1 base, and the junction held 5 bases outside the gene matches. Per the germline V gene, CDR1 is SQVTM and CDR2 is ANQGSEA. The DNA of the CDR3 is TGCAGCGTTGAGGGACAGGGGACTAGGAACACTGAAGCTTTCTTT. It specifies CSVEGQGTRNTEAFF.

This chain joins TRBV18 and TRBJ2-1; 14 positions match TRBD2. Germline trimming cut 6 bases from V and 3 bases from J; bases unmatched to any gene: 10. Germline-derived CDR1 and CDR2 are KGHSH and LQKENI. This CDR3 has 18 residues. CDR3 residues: CASSTGTSGSIYYNEQFF. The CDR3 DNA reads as TGTGCCAGCTCCACCGGGACTAGCGGGAGCATATACTACAATGAGCAGTTCTTC.

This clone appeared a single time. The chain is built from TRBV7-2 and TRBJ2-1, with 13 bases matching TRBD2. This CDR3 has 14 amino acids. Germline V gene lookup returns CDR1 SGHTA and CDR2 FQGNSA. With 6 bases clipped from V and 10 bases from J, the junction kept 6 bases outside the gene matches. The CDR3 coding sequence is TGTGCCAGCAGGCGACTAGCGGGAGGCAACGAGCAGTTCTTC. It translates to CASRRLAGGNEQFF.

The CDR3 DNA follows: TGTGCCAGCAGTCTCCATACCGGGACAGGGGACAATGAGCAGTTCTTC. Translated: CASSLHTGTGDNEQFF. This chain connects TRBV7-2 to TRBJ2-1, with 10 nucleotides matching TRBD1. CDR1 is SGHTA and CDR2 is FQGNSA in the germline V gene. V shed 6 bases and J 5 bases; nucleotides not matched to a gene: 10. The CDR3 sequence is 16 residues long.

This CDR3 reads CASSLLAGSSYNEQFF. CDR3 nucleotides: TGCGCCAGCAGCCTACTAGCGGGGAGCTCCTACAATGAGCAGTTCTTC. The J gene is TRBJ2-1, the V gene TRBV5-1; 10 bases are shared with TRBD2. Looked up from germline, CDR1 is SGHRS and CDR2 is YFSETQ. J gave up 0 bases and V 4 bases, and 4 bases lay outside the gene matches. The CDR3 extends over 16 amino acids.

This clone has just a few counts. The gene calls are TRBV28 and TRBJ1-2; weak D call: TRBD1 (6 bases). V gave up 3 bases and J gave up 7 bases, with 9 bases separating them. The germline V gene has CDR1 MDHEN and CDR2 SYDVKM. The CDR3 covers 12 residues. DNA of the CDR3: TGTGCCAGCAGTTTGGGAGGGGGTGGCTACACCTTC. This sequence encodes CASSLGGGGYTF.